This T cell receptor (beta chain) was documented in a study of persistence of HIV-infected CD4 T cells. Overall study: The sample holds CD4+ T cells responsive to CMV or HIV-1 Gag. Suppressive ART had lasted a median of approximately eight years. Study-wide results and caveats: Degenerate expanded CDR3beta sequences were enriched among CMV- and Gag-responding cells.

An overlapping HIV-1 Gag peptide pool stimulated these cells at 1 ug/peptide/mL. Sorted nonresponding memory CD4+ T cells were CD40L-negative, CD69-negative, CD45RO-high. Undetectable plasma HIV-1 RNA below 50 copies/mL lasted at least 4 years. This was the immunoSEQ version 4 assay in survey mode. Clones were read by immunoSEQ multiplex PCR, and TCRdb kept only the in-frame ones, dropping some. The sample holds tens of thousands of clones, 82% seen once. Only one count was recorded for this clone. The target antigen is unknown. The sequenced sample was CD4+ T cells sorted from PBMCs after roughly 18-hour stimulation, obtained from a patient who received antiretroviral therapy. The sequence was obtained from an adult woman with HIV who was CMV-seropositive.

The CDR3 loop is CASAPRGGYEQYF. DNA for the CDR3: TGTGCCAGCGCGCCACGGGGGGGCTACGAGCAGTACTTC. This sequence joins TRBV6-5 and TRBJ2-7; 8 nucleotides match TRBD2. Unmatched junction bases numbered 6, after V lost 8 bases and J lost 3 bases. The CDR3 has 13 amino acids. Looked up from germline, CDR1 is MNHEY and CDR2 is SVGAGI.